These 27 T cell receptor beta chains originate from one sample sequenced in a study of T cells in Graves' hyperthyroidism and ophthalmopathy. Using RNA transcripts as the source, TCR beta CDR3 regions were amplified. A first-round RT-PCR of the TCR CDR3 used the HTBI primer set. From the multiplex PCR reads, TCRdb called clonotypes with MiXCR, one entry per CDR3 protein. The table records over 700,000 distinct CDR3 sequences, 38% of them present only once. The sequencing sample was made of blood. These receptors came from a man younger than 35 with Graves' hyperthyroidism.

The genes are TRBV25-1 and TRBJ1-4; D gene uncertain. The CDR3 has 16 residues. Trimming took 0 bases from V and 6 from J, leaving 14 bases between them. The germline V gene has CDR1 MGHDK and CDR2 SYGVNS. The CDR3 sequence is CASSEYGGRMDEKLFF. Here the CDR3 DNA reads TGTGCCAGCAGTGAATATGGCGGGAGGATGGATGAAAAACTGTTTTTT.

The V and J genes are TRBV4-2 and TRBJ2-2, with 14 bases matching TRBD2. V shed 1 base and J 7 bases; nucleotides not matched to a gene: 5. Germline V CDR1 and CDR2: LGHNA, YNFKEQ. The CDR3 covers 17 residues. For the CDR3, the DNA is TGTGCCAGCAGCCAAGCCGGACTAGCGGGAGGTGGCGGGGAGCTGTTTTTT. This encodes CASSQAGLAGGGGELFF.

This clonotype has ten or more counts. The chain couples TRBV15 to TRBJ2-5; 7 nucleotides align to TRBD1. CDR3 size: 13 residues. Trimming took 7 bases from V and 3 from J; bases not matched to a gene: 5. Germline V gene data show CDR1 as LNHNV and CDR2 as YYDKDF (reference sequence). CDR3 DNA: TGTGCCACCACCCGAGACAGGGAAGAGACCCAGTACTTC. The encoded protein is CATTRDREETQYF.

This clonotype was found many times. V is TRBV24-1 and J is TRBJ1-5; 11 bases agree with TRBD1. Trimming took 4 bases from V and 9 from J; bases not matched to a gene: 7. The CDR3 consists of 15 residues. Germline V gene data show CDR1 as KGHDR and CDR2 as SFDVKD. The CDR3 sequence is CATSEGGTGGGPQHF. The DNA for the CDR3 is TGTGCCACCAGTGAAGGAGGGACAGGGGGGGGGCCCCAGCATTTT.

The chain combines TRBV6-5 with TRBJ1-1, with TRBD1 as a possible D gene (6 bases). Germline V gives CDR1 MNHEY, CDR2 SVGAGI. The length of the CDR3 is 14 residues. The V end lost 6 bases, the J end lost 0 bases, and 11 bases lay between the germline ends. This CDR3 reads CASSRQEMNTEAFF. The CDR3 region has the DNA TGTGCCAGCAGCAGACAGGAGATGAACACTGAAGCTTTCTTT.

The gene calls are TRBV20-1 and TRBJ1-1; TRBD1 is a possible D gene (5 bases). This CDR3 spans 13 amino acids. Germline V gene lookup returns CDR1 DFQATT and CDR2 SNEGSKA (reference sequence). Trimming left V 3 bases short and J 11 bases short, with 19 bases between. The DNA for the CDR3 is TGCAGTGCTAGCGCGGGGGGACCACCAGGGGCTTTCTTT. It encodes CSASAGGPPGAFF.

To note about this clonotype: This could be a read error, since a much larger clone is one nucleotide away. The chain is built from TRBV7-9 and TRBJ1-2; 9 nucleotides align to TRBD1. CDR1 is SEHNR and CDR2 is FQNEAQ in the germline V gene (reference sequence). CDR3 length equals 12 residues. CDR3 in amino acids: CASSLTGGGYAF. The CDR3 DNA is TGTGCCAGCAGCTTGACAGGGGGTGGCTACGCCTTC.

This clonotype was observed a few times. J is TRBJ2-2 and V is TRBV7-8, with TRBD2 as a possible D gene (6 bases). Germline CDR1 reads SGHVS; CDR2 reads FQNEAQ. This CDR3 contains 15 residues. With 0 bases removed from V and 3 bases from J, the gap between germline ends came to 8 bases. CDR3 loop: CASSLAAGHTGELFF. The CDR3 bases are TGTGCCAGCAGCTTAGCGGCGGGGCACACCGGGGAGCTGTTTTTT.

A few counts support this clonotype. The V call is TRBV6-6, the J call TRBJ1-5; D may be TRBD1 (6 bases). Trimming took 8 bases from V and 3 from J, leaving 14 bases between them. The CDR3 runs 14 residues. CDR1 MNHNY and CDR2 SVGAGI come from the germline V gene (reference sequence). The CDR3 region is CASSAGEDNQPQHF. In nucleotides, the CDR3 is TGTGCCAGCTCAGCAGGGGAGGACAATCAGCCCCAGCATTTT.

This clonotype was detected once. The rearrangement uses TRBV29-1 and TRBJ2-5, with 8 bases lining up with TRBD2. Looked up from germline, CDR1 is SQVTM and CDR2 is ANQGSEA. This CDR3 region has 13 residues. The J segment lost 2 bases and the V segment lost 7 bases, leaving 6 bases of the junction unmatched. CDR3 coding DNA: TGCAGCGCTGGGACTAGACAGCAAGAGACCCAGTACTTC. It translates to CSAGTRQQETQYF.

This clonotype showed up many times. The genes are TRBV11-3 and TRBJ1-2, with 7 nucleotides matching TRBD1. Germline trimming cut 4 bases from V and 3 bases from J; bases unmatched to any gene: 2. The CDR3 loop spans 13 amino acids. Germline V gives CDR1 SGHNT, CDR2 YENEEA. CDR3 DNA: TGTGCCAGCAGCTGGGACAGCGACTATGGCTACACCTTC. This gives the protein CASSWDSDYGYTF.

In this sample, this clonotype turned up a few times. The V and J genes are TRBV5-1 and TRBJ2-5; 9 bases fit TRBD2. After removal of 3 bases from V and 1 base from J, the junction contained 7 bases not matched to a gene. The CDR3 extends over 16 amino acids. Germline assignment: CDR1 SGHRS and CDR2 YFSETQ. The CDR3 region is CASSSPAGGTQETQYF. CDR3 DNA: TGCGCCAGCAGCTCACCAGCGGGGGGCACCCAAGAGACCCAGTACTTC.

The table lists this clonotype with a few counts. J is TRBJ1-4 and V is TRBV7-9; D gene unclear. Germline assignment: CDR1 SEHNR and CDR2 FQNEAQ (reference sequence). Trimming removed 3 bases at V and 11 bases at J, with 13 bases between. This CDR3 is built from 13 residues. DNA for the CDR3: TGTGCCAGCAGCTTCCCCGCAACCCAGAAACTGTTTTTT. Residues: CASSFPATQKLFF.

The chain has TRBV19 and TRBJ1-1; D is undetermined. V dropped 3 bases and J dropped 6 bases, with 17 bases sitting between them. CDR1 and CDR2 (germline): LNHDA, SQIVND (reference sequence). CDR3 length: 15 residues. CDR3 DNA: TGTGCCAGTAGTATGGGAACATCGACCGCCTCTGAAGCTTTCTTT. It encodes CASSMGTSTASEAFF.

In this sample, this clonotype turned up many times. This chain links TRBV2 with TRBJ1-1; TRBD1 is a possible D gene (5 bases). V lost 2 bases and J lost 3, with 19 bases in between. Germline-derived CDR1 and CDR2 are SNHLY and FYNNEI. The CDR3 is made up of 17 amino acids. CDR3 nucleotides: TGTGCCAGCAGTGAAAGACAGCTGGGGATGAGGCACACTGAAGCTTTCTTT. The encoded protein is CASSERQLGMRHTEAFF. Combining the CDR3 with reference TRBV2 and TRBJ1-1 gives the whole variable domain EPEVTQTPSHQVTQMGQEVILRCVPISNHLYFYWYRQILGQKVEFLVSFYNNEISEKSEIFDDQFSVERPDGSNFTLKIRSTKLEDSAMYFCASSERQLGMRHTEAFFGQGTRLTVV.

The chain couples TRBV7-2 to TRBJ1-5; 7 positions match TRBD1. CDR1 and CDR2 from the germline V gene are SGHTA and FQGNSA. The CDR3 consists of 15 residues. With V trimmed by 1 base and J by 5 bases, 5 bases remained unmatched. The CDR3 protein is CASSLELGQHQPQHF. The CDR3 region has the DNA TGTGCCAGCAGCTTAGAACTGGGACAGCATCAGCCCCAGCATTTT. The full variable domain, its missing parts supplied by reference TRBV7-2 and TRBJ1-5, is GAGVSQSPSNKVTEKGKDVELRCDPISGHTALYWYRQSLGQGLEFLIYFQGNSAPDKSGLPSDRFSAERTGGSVSTLTIQRTQQEDSAVYLCASSLELGQHQPQHFGDGTRLSIL.

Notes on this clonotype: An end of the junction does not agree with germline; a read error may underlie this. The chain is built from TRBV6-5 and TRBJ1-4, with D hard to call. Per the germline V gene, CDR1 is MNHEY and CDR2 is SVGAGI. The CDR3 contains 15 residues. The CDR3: CAISYSVATNEKLFF. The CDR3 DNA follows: TGTGCCATCAGTTACTCAGTAGCAACTAATGAAAAACTGTTTTTT.

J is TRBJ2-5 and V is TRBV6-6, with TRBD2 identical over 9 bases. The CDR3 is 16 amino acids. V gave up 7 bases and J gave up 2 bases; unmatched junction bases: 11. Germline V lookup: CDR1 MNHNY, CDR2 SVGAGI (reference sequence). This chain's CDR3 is CASTLFSGGHQETQYF. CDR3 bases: TGTGCCAGCACCCTGTTTAGCGGGGGCCATCAAGAGACCCAGTACTTC.

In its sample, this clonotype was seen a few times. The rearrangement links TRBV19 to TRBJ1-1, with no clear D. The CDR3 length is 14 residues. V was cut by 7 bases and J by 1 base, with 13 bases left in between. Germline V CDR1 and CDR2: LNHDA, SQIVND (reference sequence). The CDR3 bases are TGTGCCAGTAAGGTCGGCACCGCGAACACTGAAGCTTTCTTT. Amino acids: CASKVGTANTEAFF.

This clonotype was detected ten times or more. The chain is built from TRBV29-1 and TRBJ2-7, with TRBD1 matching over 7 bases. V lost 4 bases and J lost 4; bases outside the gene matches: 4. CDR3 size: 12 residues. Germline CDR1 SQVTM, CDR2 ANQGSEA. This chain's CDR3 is CSVGQGRYEQYF. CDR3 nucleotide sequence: TGCAGCGTTGGACAGGGCAGGTACGAGCAGTACTTC.

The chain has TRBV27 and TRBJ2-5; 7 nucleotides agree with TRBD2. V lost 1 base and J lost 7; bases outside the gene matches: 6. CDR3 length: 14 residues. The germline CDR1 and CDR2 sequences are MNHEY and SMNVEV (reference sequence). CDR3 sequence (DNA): TGTGCCAGCAGTTTATTTCGTGGGGAGGGGACCCAGTACTTC. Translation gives CASSLFRGEGTQYF.

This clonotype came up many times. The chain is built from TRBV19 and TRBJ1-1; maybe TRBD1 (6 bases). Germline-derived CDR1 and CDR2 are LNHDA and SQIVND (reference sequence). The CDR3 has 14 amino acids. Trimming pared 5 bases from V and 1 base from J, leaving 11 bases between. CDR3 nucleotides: TGTGCCAGTAGTGCGGGACACGAGAACACTGAAGCTTTCTTT. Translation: CASSAGHENTEAFF. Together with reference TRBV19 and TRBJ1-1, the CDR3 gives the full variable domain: DGGITQSPKYLFRKEGQNVTLSCEQNLNHDAMYWYRQDPGQGLRLIYYSQIVNDFQKGDIAEGYSVSREKKESFPLTVTSAQKNPTAFYLCASSAGHENTEAFFGQGTRLTVV.

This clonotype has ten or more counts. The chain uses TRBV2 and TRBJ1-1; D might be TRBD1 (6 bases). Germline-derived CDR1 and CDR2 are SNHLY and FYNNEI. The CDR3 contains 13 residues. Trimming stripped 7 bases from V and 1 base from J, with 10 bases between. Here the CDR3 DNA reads TGTGCCAGCACGGGACACCCGAACACTGAAGCTTTCTTT. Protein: CASTGHPNTEAFF.

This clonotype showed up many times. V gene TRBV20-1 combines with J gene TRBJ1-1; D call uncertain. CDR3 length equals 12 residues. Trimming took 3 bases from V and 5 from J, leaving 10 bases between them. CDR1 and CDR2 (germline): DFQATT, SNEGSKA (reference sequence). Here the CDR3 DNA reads TGCAGTGCTAGTTCCTTTTTGACTGAAGCTTTCTTT. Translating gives CSASSFLTEAFF.

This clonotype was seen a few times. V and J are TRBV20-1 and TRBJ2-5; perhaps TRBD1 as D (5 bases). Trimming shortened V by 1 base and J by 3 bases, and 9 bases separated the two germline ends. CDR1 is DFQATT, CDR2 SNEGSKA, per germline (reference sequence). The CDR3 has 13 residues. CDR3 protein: CSARGEGEETQYF. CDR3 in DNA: TGCAGTGCTAGAGGGGAAGGGGAAGAGACCCAGTACTTC.

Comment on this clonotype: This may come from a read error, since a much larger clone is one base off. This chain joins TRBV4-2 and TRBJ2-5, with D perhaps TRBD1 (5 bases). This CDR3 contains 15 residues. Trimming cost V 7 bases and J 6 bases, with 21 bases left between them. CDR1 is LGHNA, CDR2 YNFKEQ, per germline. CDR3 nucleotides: TGTGCCAGCATCCCACAAGCAGGGCTCAAGAAGACCCAGTACTTC. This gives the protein CASIPQAGLKKTQYF.

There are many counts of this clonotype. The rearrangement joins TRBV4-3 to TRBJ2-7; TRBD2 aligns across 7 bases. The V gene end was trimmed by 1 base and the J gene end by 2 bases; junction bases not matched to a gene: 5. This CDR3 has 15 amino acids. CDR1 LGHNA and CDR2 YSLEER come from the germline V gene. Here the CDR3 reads CASSQGSGRAYEQYF. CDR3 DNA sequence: TGCGCCAGCAGCCAAGGTTCAGGGAGGGCCTACGAGCAGTACTTC.